Listed below are T cell receptor beta chains from one sample, sequenced in a study of T cells in Graves' hyperthyroidism and ophthalmopathy. TCRdb passed the multiplex PCR reads through MiXCR, listing each CDR3 protein once. Altogether approximately 350,000 distinct CDR3 sequences are present, roughly 15% being singletons, with the ten largest covering approximately 19%. Material: blood. The origin of the receptors is a woman aged 55-75 years with Graves' ophthalmopathy. The CDR3 runs from the conserved cysteine through the conserved F or W. The D gene is left open where the match is weak. The size of a clone is reported for some rows only, either as once, few or many, or as a class for expanded clones.

v_gene: TRBV20-1; j_gene: TRBJ2-1; d_gene: NA; len: 15; abundance: many; CDR3nt: TGCAGTGCTACCGGTCCCAGGGGTGAATCCAATGAGCAGTTCTTC; CDR3aa: CSATGPRGESNEQFF
v_gene: TRBV30; j_gene: TRBJ1-1; d_gene: NA; len: 13; abundance: many; CDR3nt: TGTGCCTGGGACGGGGCTATGAACACTGAAGCTTTCTTT; CDR3aa: CAWDGAMNTEAFF
v_gene: TRBV28; j_gene: TRBJ1-2; d_gene: NA; len: 12; abundance: many; CDR3nt: TGTGCCAGCAGCACAGGGCTCCAAGGCTACACCTTC; CDR3aa: CASSTGLQGYTF
v_gene: TRBV5-1; j_gene: TRBJ2-3; d_gene: NA; len: 13; abundance: many; CDR3nt: TGCGCCAGCAGCCACCGCCTCACAGATACGCAGTATTTT; CDR3aa: CASSHRLTDTQYF
v_gene: TRBV19; j_gene: TRBJ2-1; d_gene: NA; len: 15; abundance: NA; CDR3nt: TGTGCCAGTCGGGGACCGGGACCCGGGGTGAATGAGCAGTTCTTC; CDR3aa: CASRGPGPGVNEQFF
v_gene: TRBV9; j_gene: TRBJ1-4; d_gene: NA; len: 15; abundance: NA; CDR3nt: TGTGCCAGCAGCGTAGACACCACTGGAGTTGAAAAACTGTTTTTT; CDR3aa: CASSVDTTGVEKLFF
v_gene: TRBV11-2; j_gene: TRBJ1-1; d_gene: NA; len: 15; abundance: many; CDR3nt: TGTGCCAGCAGCCTAGACGGGATCCCGAACACTGAAGCTTTCTTT; CDR3aa: CASSLDGIPNTEAFF
v_gene: TRBV7-2; j_gene: TRBJ2-7; d_gene: NA; len: 14; abundance: once; CDR3nt: TGTGCCAGCAGCCGACCGGGTGGAGCCTACGAGCAGTACTTC; CDR3aa: CASSRPGGAYEQYF
v_gene: TRBV5-1; j_gene: TRBJ2-3; d_gene: NA; len: 16; abundance: many; CDR3nt: TGCGCCAGCAGCACCGACGGGGAGGGGGCAACAGATACGCAGTATTTT; CDR3aa: CASSTDGEGATDTQYF
v_gene: TRBV5-1; j_gene: TRBJ2-3; d_gene: NA; len: 13; abundance: few; CDR3nt: TGCGCCAGCGGGGAAGTTGCAACAGATACGCAGTATTTT; CDR3aa: CASGEVATDTQYF
v_gene: TRBV7-3; j_gene: TRBJ2-2; d_gene: TRBD2; len: 15; abundance: many; CDR3nt: TGTGCCAGCAGCTTTAGCGGGAGTGGCACCGGGGAGCTGTTTTTT; CDR3aa: CASSFSGSGTGELFF
v_gene: TRBV7-3; j_gene: TRBJ2-3; d_gene: NA; len: 13; abundance: many; CDR3nt: TGTGCCAGCAGCTCGATGAAGGGAGATACGCAGTATTTT; CDR3aa: CASSSMKGDTQYF
v_gene: TRBV18; j_gene: TRBJ2-7; d_gene: TRBD1; len: 15; abundance: many; CDR3nt: TGTGCCAGCTCGCCACTTGGGACAGGGTCCCACGAGCAGTACTTC; CDR3aa: CASSPLGTGSHEQYF
v_gene: TRBV3-1; j_gene: TRBJ2-7; d_gene: NA; len: 11; abundance: many; CDR3nt: TGTGCCAGCAGCCGGGTTGGAGAGCAGTACTTC; CDR3aa: CASSRVGEQYF
v_gene: TRBV4-1; j_gene: TRBJ2-7; d_gene: TRBD2; len: 14; abundance: NA; CDR3nt: TGCGCCAGCAGCCAAGGTAGCGGGACCAACGAGCAGTACTTC; CDR3aa: CASSQGSGTNEQYF
v_gene: TRBV9; j_gene: TRBJ2-7; d_gene: NA; len: 14; abundance: many; CDR3nt: TGTGCCAGCAGCGTAGACGGGCGTGCCTACGAGCAGTACTTC; CDR3aa: CASSVDGRAYEQYF